These T cell receptor beta chains were read from a single sample in a study of blood T cell repertoires in COVID-19. Assay used: immunoSEQ multiplex PCR; TCRdb lists only in-frame clones, some missing. The sample has 140,000 or so clones; more than 60% are singletons. The sequenced sample consisted of peripheral blood. The receptors were sampled from a man over 45 with acute or convalescent COVID-19. CDR3s include the opening cysteine and the closing phenylalanine or tryptophan. D genes are given only for firm matches. Some rows have no size entry. The others give once, few or many, or a class for an expanded clone.

>15|TRBV30|NA|TRBD1|TRBJ1-6
CAWRDRGLYNSPLHF
TGTGCCTGGCGGGACAGGGGCTTGTATAATTCACCCCTCCACTTT
>15|TRBV19|NA|TRBD1|TRBJ1-5
CASSMTGSGDQPQHF
TGTGCCAGTAGTATGACAGGGTCTGGTGATCAGCCCCAGCATTTT
>11|TRBV20-1|NA|NA|TRBJ1-1
CSARVAVEAFF
TGCAGTGCTAGGGTGGCGGTCGAAGCTTTCTTT
>14|TRBV29-1|NA|TRBD2|TRBJ2-5
CSVFTTSGEETQYF
TGCAGCGTTTTCACAACTAGCGGGGAAGAGACCCAGTACTTC
>15|TRBV28|NA|NA|TRBJ1-5
CASSSVGARGQPQHF
TGTGCCAGCAGTTCCGTGGGTGCCAGGGGTCAGCCCCAGCATTTT
>15|TRBV3-1/TRBV3-2|NA|TRBD1|TRBJ1-4
CASSQDTGGNEKLFF
TGTGCCAGCAGCCAAGATACAGGGGGAAATGAAAAACTGTTTTTT
>12|TRBV10-2|NA|NA|TRBJ1-2
CASSGQSYGYTF
TGCGCCAGCAGCGGACAGAGCTATGGCTACACCTTC
>13|TRBV19|once|NA|TRBJ1-1
CASSSMGGTEAFF
TGTGCCAGTAGTTCAATGGGGGGGACTGAAGCTTTCTTT
>15|TRBV3-1/TRBV3-2|NA|TRBD1|TRBJ2-7
CASSRGQDKQYEQYF
TGTGCCAGCAGCCGAGGACAGGATAAACAATACGAGCAGTACTTC
>12|TRBV6-5|NA|NA|TRBJ1-2
CASSGQPYGYTF
TGTGCCAGCTCCGGACAGCCCTATGGCTACACCTTC
>12|TRBV5-6|NA|TRBD2|TRBJ2-1
CASSLGLAGSVF
TGTGCCAGCAGCTTAGGACTAGCTGGTTCGGTCTTC
>13|TRBV19|NA|NA|TRBJ2-3
CASSREVTDTQYF
TGTGCCAGTTCCCGAGAGGTGACAGATACGCAGTATTTT
>15|TRBV18|few|NA|TRBJ1-4
CASSPPGQIYEKLFF
TGTGCCAGCTCACCCCCCGGACAGATCTATGAAAAACTGTTTTTT
>13|TRBV28|NA|NA|TRBJ1-5
CASSFVRNQPQHF
TGTGCCAGCAGTTTTGTCAGAAATCAGCCCCAGCATTTT
>15|TRBV5-1|NA|NA|TRBJ2-1
CASSLSPGVGDEQFF
TGCGCCAGCAGCTTGTCCCCGGGAGTGGGCGATGAGCAGTTCTTC
>14|TRBV5-1|NA|TRBD2|TRBJ2-3
CASMTSGLGDTQYF
TGCGCCAGCATGACTAGCGGCCTCGGAGATACGCAGTATTTT
>16|TRBV7-8|NA|NA|TRBJ2-1
CASSLDPTGFYNEQFF
TGTGCCAGCAGCTTAGATCCTACAGGATTCTACAATGAGCAGTTCTTC
>14|TRBV5-4|NA|TRBD1|TRBJ1-2
CASSLDRGLYGYTF
TGTGCCAGCAGTCTGGACAGGGGTCTCTATGGCTACACCTTC
>13|TRBV14|NA|NA|TRBJ1-2
CASSQAQVYGYTF
TGTGCCAGCAGCCAAGCTCAGGTCTATGGCTACACCTTC
>14|TRBV30|NA|NA|TRBJ1-6
CACRRQGSGSPLHF
TGTGCCTGCAGAAGGCAGGGGTCGGGTTCACCCCTCCACTTT
>14|TRBV7-2|NA|TRBD2|TRBJ2-7
CASSSQLAGYEQYF
TGTGCCAGCAGCTCCCAACTAGCGGGCTACGAGCAGTACTTC
>15|TRBV9|NA|TRBD1|TRBJ2-5
CASSWGQGERETQYF
TGTGCCAGCAGCTGGGGACAGGGGGAGAGAGAGACCCAGTACTTC
>13|TRBV6-5|NA|NA|TRBJ2-2
CASSETVDGELFF
TGTGCCAGCAGCGAGACTGTTGACGGGGAGCTGTTTTTT
>18|TRBV5-4|once|TRBD2|TRBJ2-2
CASSSGTSGGPNTGELFF
TGTGCCAGCAGCTCCGGGACTAGCGGGGGGCCAAACACCGGGGAGCTGTTTTTT
>16|TRBV5-6|few|TRBD1|TRBJ1-5
CASSLRKGASNQPQHF
TGTGCCAGCAGCTTGCGTAAGGGGGCGAGCAATCAGCCCCAGCATTTT
>19|TRBV6-2/TRBV6-3|NA|TRBD2|TRBJ2-5
CASTPGLAGGLPGQETQYF
TGTGCCAGCACCCCGGGACTAGCGGGGGGGCTCCCTGGGCAAGAGACCCAGTACTTC
>15|TRBV5-1|NA|TRBD2|TRBJ2-1
CASSLTSGGAREQFF
TGCGCCAGCAGCCTCACTAGCGGGGGGGCCCGGGAGCAGTTCTTC
>14|TRBV4-1|NA|NA|TRBJ2-5
CASSQDWGRETQYF
TGCGCCAGCAGCCAAGATTGGGGGCGGGAGACCCAGTACTTC
>13|TRBV30|NA|NA|TRBJ1-5
CAWSEGGDQPQHF
TGTGCCTGGAGTGAAGGGGGAGATCAGCCCCAGCATTTT
>16|TRBV19|NA|TRBD1|TRBJ1-6
CASSIEVDRVGSPLHF
TGTGCCAGTAGTATTGAGGTCGACAGGGTTGGCTCACCCCTCCACTTT
>15|TRBV3-1/TRBV3-2|NA|TRBD1|TRBJ1-2
CASSQNPTGNYGYTF
TGTGCCAGCAGCCAAAATCCGACAGGGAACTATGGCTACACCTTC
>11|TRBV30|NA|NA|TRBJ2-1
CAWLQGYEQFF
TGTGCCTGGCTACAGGGTTATGAGCAGTTCTTC
>15|TRBV6-1|medium-sized|TRBD2|TRBJ2-5
CASSELAGGQETQYF
TGTGCCAGCAGTGAATTAGCGGGGGGGCAAGAGACCCAGTACTTC
>17|TRBV14|NA|TRBD1|TRBJ1-6
CASSQGVGTAYNSPLHF
TGTGCCAGCAGCCAAGGAGTAGGGACAGCTTATAATTCACCCCTCCACTTT
>13|TRBV10-3|NA|NA|TRBJ1-2
CAISESGDYGYTF
TGTGCCATCAGTGAGTCAGGAGACTATGGCTACACCTTC
>13|TRBV10-3|NA|NA|TRBJ2-2
CAVQLANTGELFF
TGTGCCGTCCAACTAGCGAACACCGGGGAGCTGTTTTTT